This is a list of T cell receptor beta chains from one sample in a study of blood T cell repertoires in COVID-19. Only in-frame clones appear in the TCRdb table, and some are missing; sequencing was by immunoSEQ multiplex PCR. The sample has over 600,000 clones, 85% to 90% seen once. The sequenced material came from peripheral blood. These receptors were obtained from a woman aged 18 to 35 with acute or convalescent COVID-19. The CDR3 runs from the conserved cysteine through the conserved F or W. A D gene is named only where the DNA matches it firmly. Size values are once, few and many counts, or a class for expanded clones, and some rows have none.

clone size: NA; J gene: TRBJ2-1; V gene: TRBV4-2; D gene: NA; CDR3 protein: CASSQERAEQFF; CDR3 DNA: TGTGCCAGCAGCCAAGAAAGAGCTGAGCAGTTCTTC
clone size: NA; J gene: TRBJ2-5; V gene: TRBV5-5; D gene: TRBD1; CDR3 protein: CASSFGQGAGGETQYF; CDR3 DNA: TGTGCCAGCAGCTTTGGACAGGGGGCCGGAGGTGAGACCCAGTACTTC
clone size: NA; J gene: TRBJ2-1; V gene: TRBV21-1; D gene: NA; CDR3 protein: CASSRGLAGGPSYNEQFF; CDR3 DNA: TGTGCCAGCAGCAGGGGACTAGCGGGGGGGCCCTCCTACAATGAGCAGTTCTTC
clone size: NA; J gene: TRBJ1-1; V gene: TRBV24-1; D gene: NA; CDR3 protein: CATKKGEEAFF; CDR3 DNA: TGTGCCACCAAAAAAGGGGAAGAAGCTTTCTTT
clone size: NA; J gene: TRBJ1-2; V gene: TRBV5-4; D gene: NA; CDR3 protein: CASSLSTGDGYTF; CDR3 DNA: TGTGCCAGCAGCTTAAGTACGGGTGACGGCTACACCTTC
clone size: NA; J gene: TRBJ2-4; V gene: TRBV14; D gene: NA; CDR3 protein: CASSQIGHSKNIQYF; CDR3 DNA: TGTGCCAGCAGCCAAATCGGACACTCCAAAAACATTCAGTACTTC
clone size: NA; J gene: TRBJ2-7; V gene: TRBV3-1/TRBV3-2; D gene: TRBD2; CDR3 protein: CASSQKRGVTYEQYF; CDR3 DNA: TGTGCCAGCAGCCAAAAGCGGGGGGTCACCTACGAGCAGTACTTC
clone size: NA; J gene: TRBJ1-5; V gene: TRBV9; D gene: NA; CDR3 protein: CASSVGGINQPQHF; CDR3 DNA: TGTGCCAGCAGCGTAGGGGGCATAAATCAGCCCCAGCATTTT
clone size: NA; J gene: TRBJ2-1; V gene: TRBV5-5; D gene: TRBD2; CDR3 protein: CASSFFTAGGPVEQFF; CDR3 DNA: TGTGCCAGCAGCTTCTTCACAGCGGGGGGGCCTGTTGAGCAGTTCTTC
clone size: NA; J gene: TRBJ2-1; V gene: TRBV19; D gene: TRBD2; CDR3 protein: CASSLAGGHNEQFF; CDR3 DNA: TGTGCCAGTTCACTAGCGGGGGGGCACAATGAGCAGTTCTTC
clone size: NA; J gene: TRBJ2-2; V gene: TRBV7-2; D gene: NA; CDR3 protein: CASNLQGSNTGELFF; CDR3 DNA: TGTGCCAGCAACTTACAGGGATCGAACACCGGGGAGCTGTTTTTT
clone size: NA; J gene: TRBJ1-1; V gene: TRBV2; D gene: NA; CDR3 protein: CASSEDSARTEAFF; CDR3 DNA: TGTGCCAGCAGTGAGGACAGTGCTCGAACTGAAGCTTTCTTT
clone size: NA; J gene: TRBJ1-2; V gene: TRBV27; D gene: TRBD1; CDR3 protein: CASSSTGGVGYTF; CDR3 DNA: TGTGCCAGCAGTTCTACAGGGGGTGTTGGCTACACCTTC
clone size: NA; J gene: TRBJ1-2; V gene: TRBV2; D gene: NA; CDR3 protein: CASSGATNYGYTF; CDR3 DNA: TGTGCCAGCAGTGGAGCTACTAACTATGGCTACACCTTC
clone size: NA; J gene: TRBJ2-3; V gene: TRBV5-8; D gene: TRBD1; CDR3 protein: CASSLGRGMRDTQYF; CDR3 DNA: TGTGCCAGCAGCTTGGGCAGGGGGATGAGAGATACGCAGTATTTT
clone size: once; J gene: TRBJ2-3; V gene: TRBV28; D gene: NA; CDR3 protein: CASRPTASTDTQYF; CDR3 DNA: TGTGCCAGCAGGCCGACAGCTAGCACAGATACGCAGTATTTT
clone size: once; J gene: TRBJ2-1; V gene: TRBV29-1; D gene: NA; CDR3 protein: CSVGGLEQFF; CDR3 DNA: TGCAGCGTTGGGGGCCTTGAGCAGTTCTTC